This TCR beta chain was sequenced for a study of T cells after yellow fever vaccination. Study findings and constraints: Subsequent booster samples again held most clones from primary vaccination (96% CD4, roughly 91% CD8).

As to this clonotype: Its antigen remains unknown.

The CDR3 consists of 14 residues. Trimming stripped 4 bases from V and 2 bases from J, with 11 bases between. CDR1 is MGHDK and CDR2 is SYGVNS in the germline V gene. Making TCR cDNA involved 5'RACE template switching, which added UMIs and a universal primer site. TCRdb ran MiXCR on the 5' RACE reads and lists one entry per CDR3 protein. The sample has some 340,000 distinct CDR3 sequences, over 8.5% seen once. The rearrangement uses TRBV25-1 and TRBJ2-5; weak D call: TRBD2 (5 bases). The receptor's source is a man between 18 and 29 years old who received the YFV17D yellow fever vaccine. The sequences come from CD4+ T cells sorted from PBMCs, collected 45 days after the yellow fever booster vaccination. The DNA of the CDR3 is TGTGCCAGCAGTGCACTAGTGGGGCAAGAGACCCAGTACTTC. Its protein is CASSALVGQETQYF.